This T cell receptor beta chain is drawn from a study of blood T cell repertoires in COVID-19. Overall study context: Acute-phase and convalescent COVID-19 samples originated in the United States, Italy and Spain.

The CDR3 extends over 13 amino acids. CDR1 is GTSNPN and CDR2 is SVGIG in the germline V gene (reference sequence). Trimming removed 6 bases from V and 12 bases from J; junction bases left unmatched: 11. In the authors' workflow: Estimation of nucleated cell counts relied on the amplification of reference gene primers. Profiled with immunoSEQ multiplex PCR; TCRdb holds only in-frame clones, not every one. V and J calls and clone size follow that table, whereas D and trimming were derived from the DNA. The sample lists a few hundred thousand clones, roughly 80% seen once, with 5.2% in the top ten. V gene TRBV30 combines with J gene TRBJ2-3, with 11 bases that match TRBD2. The sequence was obtained from a woman aged 70-85 years with COVID-19, enrolled during active disease. Sequenced material: peripheral blood. CDR3 coding DNA: TGTGCCTGTTCGACGACTAGCGGGATTACACAGTATTTT. Protein: CACSTTSGITQYF.